Below are 25 T cell receptor beta chains sequenced from a single sample in a study of blood T cells in healthy people across ages. Primers used in a second PCR of roughly 6 to 11 cycles were a sample-barcoded 5' primer and a J-beta primer mix. TCRdb recomputed calls from the 5' RACE reads with MiXCR, one row per CDR3 protein. The data show some 690,000 distinct CDR3 sequences, about a fifth seen once. The sequencing input was blood. Receptors were obtained from a man aged 65-85 years in good health.

This clonotype was observed a few times. The chain combines TRBV5-5 with TRBJ2-5; 7 nucleotides match TRBD2. The DNA matches TRBJ2-1 better at its end, which makes the J call doubtful. CDR1 is SGHKS, CDR2 YYEKEE, per germline (reference sequence). The CDR3 loop spans 16 amino acids. The CDR3 DNA reads as TGTGCCAGCAGCTTCCTCTTGCGGGAGATTAACAATGAGCAGTTCTTC. Its translation is CASSFLLREINNEQFF.

To note about this clonotype: A much larger clone is a single base away; this may be a read error. The chain links TRBV7-8 to TRBJ1-5, with D possibly TRBD1 on 5 matching bases. The CDR3 has 15 residues. Germline assignment: CDR1 SGHVS and CDR2 FQNEAQ. The CDR3 loop is CASSLGRGSNRPQHF. The CDR3 DNA reads TGTGCCAGCAGCTTAGGGCGGGGGAGCAATCGGCCCCAGCATTTT.

The sample holds a few counts of this clonotype. The J gene is TRBJ1-3, the V gene TRBV12-3 or TRBV12-4; D might be TRBD1 (5 bases). The CDR3 covers 17 residues. The V end lost 1 base, the J end lost 2 bases, and 15 bases lay between the germline ends. CDR3 residues: CASSLGDHLRAGNTIYF. CDR3 in DNA: TGTGCCAGCAGTTTAGGGGATCATCTCAGGGCTGGAAACACCATATATTTT.

This clonotype showed up just a few times. This chain connects TRBV29-1 to TRBJ2-5; a weak D match, TRBD1 (5 bases). This CDR3 has 12 amino acids. Germline assignment: CDR1 SQVTM and CDR2 ANQGSEA. CDR3 DNA: TGCACAGTAGGGGCGTACCAAGAGACCCAGTACTTC. The encoded protein is CTVGAYQETQYF.

This clonotype has just a few counts. The CDR3 DNA reads TGTGCCAGCAGCCCCCCGGGCACCGGGGAGCTGTTTTTT. Translated: CASSPPGTGELFF. The chain has TRBV12-3 or TRBV12-4 and TRBJ2-2, with D unclear. Trimming took off 6 bases at V and 4 bases at J, with 9 bases between the two ends. This CDR3 has 13 residues.

The table lists this clonotype with many counts. The rearrangement uses TRBV20-1 and TRBJ2-5; 13 bases line up with TRBD2. The V and J ends lost 3 bases and 3 bases, in that order; junction bases with no gene match: 1. Germline CDR1 DFQATT, CDR2 SNEGSKA (reference sequence). The CDR3 runs to 14 residues. The DNA for the CDR3 is TGCAGTGCTAGTACTAGCGGGGGGGAAGAGACCCAGTACTTC. Protein product: CSASTSGGEETQYF.

This sequence joins TRBV12-3 or TRBV12-4 and TRBJ1-6, with D perhaps matching TRBD1 (5 bases). Trimming removed 6 bases at V and 7 bases at J, with 13 bases between. The length of the CDR3 is 14 residues. CDR3 DNA: TGTGCCAGCAGGGACAACGCATTGAATTCACCCCTCCACTTT. Amino acid sequence: CASRDNALNSPLHF.

Only a few counts were recorded for this clonotype. The rearrangement joins TRBV6-2 or TRBV6-3 to TRBJ2-4; 10 positions match TRBD2. This CDR3 is 18 amino acids long. With V trimmed by 6 bases and J by 0 bases, 11 bases remained unmatched. Germline CDR1 MNHEY, CDR2 SVGEGT. The CDR3 sequence: CASSSGTSVYLAKNIQYF. As DNA, the CDR3 is TGTGCCAGCAGCAGCGGGACTAGCGTTTATCTAGCCAAAAACATTCAGTACTTC.

This chain connects TRBV19 to TRBJ1-5; D call uncertain. The length of the CDR3 is 14 residues. CDR1 and CDR2 (germline): LNHDA, SQIVND (reference sequence). Trimming stripped 4 bases from V and 0 bases from J, with 7 bases between. The CDR3 protein is CASSNQVSNQPQHF. The CDR3 DNA is TGTGCCAGTAGTAACCAGGTTAGCAATCAGCCCCAGCATTTT.

This clonotype was seen a few times. The chain couples TRBV6-5 to TRBJ1-1; TRBD1 matches at 7 bases. CDR1 and CDR2 from the germline V gene are MNHEY and SVGAGI. This CDR3 is built from 14 residues. V trimming: 2 bases; J trimming: 4 bases; junction bases outside the gene matches: 4. The CDR3 coding sequence is TGTGCCAGCAGTTACGACAGGGCGATCACTGAAGCTTTCTTT. It is translated as CASSYDRAITEAFF.

The chain combines TRBV16 with TRBJ1-5; no definite D call. CDR1 and CDR2 from the germline V gene are KGHSY and FQNENV. The CDR3 is made up of 16 amino acids. V was cut by 0 bases and J by 6 bases, with 15 bases left in between. The CDR3 region is CASSQSSPTGSQPQHF. DNA for the CDR3: TGTGCCAGCAGCCAATCTTCCCCCACCGGGAGTCAGCCCCAGCATTTT.

This clonotype was counted only a few times. CDR3 bases: TGTGCCAGCAGTTACAAGACAGGCGGGGGCTACACCTTC. It specifies CASSYKTGGGYTF. The genes are TRBV12-3 or TRBV12-4 and TRBJ1-2, with a weak D call TRBD1 (6 bases). The germline V and J ends were trimmed by 4 bases and 8 bases, with 14 bases remaining between them. The CDR3 covers 13 residues.

The V call is TRBV10-3, the J call TRBJ2-1, with D possibly being TRBD2 (5 bases). This CDR3 comprises 15 residues. V lost 5 bases and J lost 7, with 18 bases in between. Germline assignment: CDR1 ENHRY and CDR2 SYGVKD. CDR3 bases: TGTGCCATCAGTCCCGGGCTCACGGGGAATAATGAGCAGTTCTTC. It codes for CAISPGLTGNNEQFF.

Regarding this clonotype: A junction boundary mismatches the germline segment, possibly from a read error. The V and J genes are TRBV28 and TRBJ2-5; D remains unclear. This CDR3 is 12 amino acids long. Per germline, CDR1 MDHEN and CDR2 SYDVKM. The CDR3 region has the DNA TGTGCCAGCAGCCGAACCTCGGGCCACGTCCACTTC. Protein product: CASSRTSGHVHF.

The rearrangement links TRBV20-1 to TRBJ2-5; a weak D match, TRBD2 (6 bases). Trimming shortened V by 3 bases and J by 5 bases, and 10 bases separated the two germline ends. CDR3 length: 12 amino acids. The germline V gene encodes CDR1 DFQATT and CDR2 SNEGSKA (reference sequence). This chain's CDR3 is CSARTSWETQYF. CDR3 DNA sequence: TGCAGTGCTAGGACTAGTTGGGAGACCCAGTACTTC.

This clonotype was found a few times. Here the CDR3 reads CASSLGQSNEQYV. CDR3 bases: TGTGCCAGCAGCTTGGGGCAGTCCAACGAGCAGTACGTC. The chain uses TRBV7-2 and TRBJ2-7; D perhaps matches TRBD1 (5 bases). The CDR3 consists of 13 residues. In germline, CDR1 is SGHTA, CDR2 FQGNSA. Trimming shortened V by 3 bases and J by 5 bases, and 11 bases separated the two germline ends.

This clonotype came up a few times. The chain uses TRBV4-1 and TRBJ1-2, with a weak D call TRBD1 (6 bases). CDR1 MGHRA and CDR2 YSYEKL come from the germline V gene. The CDR3 runs to 16 residues. Trimming pared 0 bases from V and 4 bases from J, leaving 15 bases between. Here the CDR3 DNA reads TGCGCCAGCAGCCAAGAGGGTGGGAGGGGGAGCTATGGCTACACCTTC. Protein sequence: CASSQEGGRGSYGYTF.

The chain couples TRBV20-1 to TRBJ2-5, with TRBD2 matching 9 bases. The V gene's germline CDR1 is DFQATT and CDR2 SNEGSKA (reference sequence). This CDR3 comprises 19 residues. The V segment lost 0 bases and the J segment 3 bases; nucleotides outside the gene matches: 17. CDR3: CSARDQGSSGKILEETQYF. CDR3 DNA: TGCAGTGCTAGAGACCAAGGATCTAGCGGGAAGATCTTGGAAGAGACCCAGTACTTC.

The V gene is TRBV20-1, the J gene TRBJ2-1, with D tentatively TRBD1 (6 bases). Per the germline V gene, CDR1 is DFQATT and CDR2 is SNEGSKA (reference sequence). V was trimmed by 6 bases and J by 5 bases, leaving 11 bases between them. This CDR3 has 12 amino acids. DNA of the CDR3: TGCAGTGCGGTCACAGGGCACAATGAGCAGTTCTTC. Translation: CSAVTGHNEQFF.

The table lists this clonotype with a few counts. This chain joins TRBV5-1 and TRBJ2-3; 8 bases match TRBD2. Losses at the gene ends were 0 bases for V and 0 bases for J; bases not matched to a gene: 12. The CDR3 consists of 19 residues. Looked up from germline, CDR1 is SGHRS and CDR2 is YFSETQ. CDR3 DNA sequence: TGCGCCAGCAGCTTGGGGCTTGCGCGGGGCGGGAGGAGCACAGATACGCAGTATTTT. It yields the protein CASSLGLARGGRSTDTQYF. Full variable domain (rest looked up from reference TRBV5-1 and TRBJ2-3): KAGVTQTPRYLIKTRGQQVTLSCSPISGHRSVSWYQQTPGQGLQFLFEYFSETQRNKGNFPGRFSGRQFSNSRSEMNVSTLELGDSALYLCASSLGLARGGRSTDTQYFGPGTRLTVL.

This clonotype was seen many times. V gene TRBV6-6 combines with J gene TRBJ2-5; 11 bases agree with TRBD2. Looked up from germline, CDR1 is MNHNY and CDR2 is SVGAGI (reference sequence). The length of the CDR3 is 16 residues. V shed 4 bases, J shed 3 bases, and the junction held 7 bases outside the gene matches. CDR3 loop: CASSSRTSGPKETQYF. Written as DNA, the CDR3 is TGTGCCAGCAGTTCCCGGACTAGCGGGCCTAAAGAGACCCAGTACTTC.

The CDR3 spells CASSYSGQRTDTQYF. DNA of the CDR3: TGTGCCAGCAGTTACTCGGGACAGCGAACAGATACGCAGTATTTT. The chain has TRBV6-6 and TRBJ2-3, with TRBD1 matching over 7 bases. V was clipped by 0 bases and J by 3 bases; unmatched bases: 3. Germline values: CDR1 MNHNY, CDR2 SVGAGI (reference sequence). CDR3 length equals 15 residues.

In its sample, this clonotype was seen a few times. CDR3 sequence: CSARDRTTGDTQYF. CDR3 in DNA: TGCAGTGCTAGAGATCGCACAACGGGAGATACGCAGTATTTT. This chain links TRBV20-1 with TRBJ2-3; D remains ambiguous. The V gene lost 0 bases and the J gene lost 5 bases, with 12 bases spanning the gap. The CDR3 has 14 amino acids. Germline CDR1 reads DFQATT; CDR2 reads SNEGSKA (reference sequence).

The gene calls are TRBV2 and TRBJ1-4, with 7 bases matching TRBD1. The CDR3 runs 15 residues. Trimming took 8 bases from V and 4 from J; bases not matched to a gene: 10. Germline V gene sequence: CDR1 SNHLY, CDR2 FYNNEI. The chain's CDR3 is CASQAWTGVNEKLFF. In DNA, the CDR3 is TGTGCCAGCCAAGCTTGGACAGGCGTTAATGAAAAACTGTTTTTT.

V usage is TRBV4-3 and J usage is TRBJ2-7; D is possibly TRBD2 (5 bases). CDR1 and CDR2 from the germline V gene are LGHNA and YSLEER. This CDR3 contains 15 residues. The germline V and J ends were trimmed by 0 bases and 1 base, with 10 bases remaining between them. The CDR3 is CASSQENEGSYEQYF. The CDR3 bases are TGCGCCAGCAGCCAAGAGAACGAGGGTTCCTACGAGCAGTACTTC.